Below are 20 T cell receptor beta chains sequenced from a single sample in a study of cytomegalovirus exposure and HLA in healthy donors. Primers for the PCR totalled 60 Vbeta and 13 Jbeta. Assay used: immunoSEQ multiplex PCR; TCRdb lists only in-frame clones, some missing. The sample lists 120,000 or so clones, approximately 15% occurring once. The sequenced sample consisted of PBMCs. These receptors came from a woman between 18 and 29 years old in good health and CMV-seronegative.

This clone was detected a few times. The V call is TRBV11-2, the J call TRBJ2-7; D unresolved. V was cut by 0 bases and J by 4 bases, with 13 bases left in between. The CDR3 is 15 residues long. CDR1 SGHAT and CDR2 FQNNGV come from the germline V gene. Here the CDR3 reads CASSLDRGTGYEQYF. The CDR3 bases are TGTGCCAGCAGCTTAGATCGAGGCACCGGATACGAGCAGTACTTC.

The rearrangement links TRBV6-1 to TRBJ2-7; D is uncertain. Germline CDR1 and CDR2: MNHNS and SASEGT. The CDR3 runs to 12 residues. Between the trimmed V and J ends, which lost 8 bases and 2 bases, there was a span of 10 bases. CDR3 loop: CASSRQAYEQYF. The CDR3 region has the DNA TGTGCCAGCTCTCGACAAGCCTACGAGCAGTACTTC.

V and J are TRBV19 and TRBJ1-5; D might be TRBD1 (6 bases). From germline, CDR1 is LNHDA and CDR2 SQIVND (reference sequence). V lost 7 bases and J lost 4, with 17 bases in between. The CDR3 contains 15 residues. The CDR3 reads CASIGGGRSNQPQHF. The CDR3 coding sequence is TGTGCCAGTATCGGGGGGGGCCGTTCTAATCAGCCCCAGCATTTT.

The table lists this clone with a few counts. CDR3 loop: CASSPWSTGGTQYF. CDR3 nucleotides: TGTGCCAGCAGCCCCTGGAGTACAGGGGGCACCCAGTACTTC. The chain couples TRBV14 to TRBJ2-5, with TRBD1 matching 9 bases. The trim removed 4 bases at V and 8 bases at J, leaving 8 bases unmatched. Germline assignment: CDR1 SGHDN and CDR2 FVKESK. The CDR3 is 14 amino acids. The whole variable domain, filled in from reference TRBV14 and TRBJ2-5, reads EAGVTQFPSHSVIEKGQTVTLRCDPISGHDNLYWYRRVMGKEIKFLLHFVKESKQDESGMPNNRFLAERTGGTYSTLKVQPAELEDSGVYFCASSPWSTGGTQYFGPGTRLLVL.

This clone appeared a few times. The chain links TRBV29-1 to TRBJ1-2; 7 bases agree with TRBD1. V lost 0 bases, J lost 5 bases, and 15 bases stayed unmatched. Germline V gene data show CDR1 as SQVTM and CDR2 as ANQGSEA. CDR3 length: 17 residues. In nucleotides, the CDR3 is TGCAGCGTTGAAGACCCCAAGGGGGCCAATCCACCGTATGGCTACACCTTC. The encoded protein is CSVEDPKGANPPYGYTF.

CDR3 nucleotides: TGTGCCTTGGACCCTTTGGGGGGGGAGTATGGCTACACCTTC. Amino acids: CALDPLGGEYGYTF. The rearrangement links TRBV30 to TRBJ1-2; perhaps TRBD1 as D (5 bases). Germline CDR1 reads GTSNPN; CDR2 reads SVGIG (reference sequence). This CDR3 has 14 residues. Trimming shortened V by 7 bases and J by 5 bases, and 20 bases separated the two germline ends.

This clone was picked up a small number of times. This chain links TRBV2 with TRBJ2-1; 7 nucleotides match TRBD1. Germline CDR1 and CDR2: SNHLY and FYNNEI. This CDR3 is built from 11 residues. V lost 7 bases to trimming and J lost 8 bases; unmatched junction nucleotides: 2. CDR3 loop: CASTGGYEQFF. DNA for the CDR3: TGTGCCAGCACAGGGGGATATGAGCAGTTCTTC.

The chain couples TRBV13 to TRBJ2-7; possible D gene TRBD2, 5 bases. The CDR3 is 14 residues long. Germline CDR1 and CDR2: PRHDT and FYEKMQ (reference sequence). The V gene lost 0 bases and the J gene lost 3 bases, with 9 bases spanning the gap. The CDR3 here is CASSLGGKGYEQYF. CDR3 nucleotide sequence: TGTGCCAGCAGCTTAGGCGGGAAGGGCTACGAGCAGTACTTC.

There are a few counts of this clone. This chain joins TRBV5-1 and TRBJ1-1; a weak D match, TRBD1 (5 bases). Germline CDR1 and CDR2: SGHRS and YFSETQ. Trimming removed 0 bases from V and 0 bases from J, with 12 bases in between. The CDR3 runs to 16 residues. DNA of the CDR3: TGCGCCAGCAGCTTGGGGCAGGGCCTTATGAACACTGAAGCTTTCTTT. This sequence encodes CASSLGQGLMNTEAFF.

The chain couples TRBV29-1 to TRBJ1-1; 9 bases fit TRBD1. The trim removed 6 bases at V and 5 bases at J, leaving 7 bases unmatched. Germline CDR1 is SQVTM and CDR2 is ANQGSEA. The CDR3 runs to 13 residues. This CDR3 reads CSVLQGAGTEAFF. The DNA of the CDR3 is TGCAGCGTCCTACAGGGGGCTGGAACTGAAGCTTTCTTT.

The chain couples TRBV6-5 to TRBJ2-5, with D possibly TRBD2 on 6 matching bases. V dropped 1 base and J dropped 5 bases, with 14 bases sitting between them. The CDR3 totals 15 residues. Germline CDR1 and CDR2: MNHEY and SVGAGI. The CDR3: CASSYYGGFGETQYF. The CDR3 DNA is TGTGCCAGCAGTTACTATGGAGGGTTTGGGGAGACCCAGTACTTC.

This clone showed up just a few times. The chain links TRBV6-5 to TRBJ2-7; no clear D. The CDR3 has 15 residues. The germline V and J ends were trimmed by 2 bases and 4 bases, with 15 bases remaining between them. Germline V lookup: CDR1 MNHEY, CDR2 SVGAGI. The DNA of the CDR3 is TGTGCCAGCAGTTACGGCGAGGCATCCCCATACGAGCAGTACTTC. This encodes CASSYGEASPYEQYF.

This clone was picked up a small number of times. The J gene is TRBJ2-1, the V gene TRBV9; weak D call: TRBD1 (6 bases). The CDR3 length is 12 residues. V lost 4 bases to trimming and J lost 10 bases, with 12 bases between them. Germline V gene data show CDR1 as SGDLS and CDR2 as YYNGEE. Here the CDR3 reads CASSQGPEEQFF. The DNA of the CDR3 is TGTGCCAGCAGCCAGGGGCCGGAAGAGCAGTTCTTC. Full variable domain (missing parts from reference TRBV9 and TRBJ2-1): DSGVTQTPKHLITATGQRVTLRCSPRSGDLSVYWYQQSLDQGLQFLIQYYNGEERAKGNILERFSAQQFPDLHSELNLSSLELGDSALYFCASSQGPEEQFFGPGTRLTVL.

This clone was counted only a few times. The chain's CDR3 is CASSSTGIADYGYTF. CDR3 nucleotides: TGTGCCAGCAGTTCGACAGGGATTGCAGACTATGGCTACACCTTC. The genes are TRBV27 and TRBJ1-2, with TRBD1 matching over 7 bases. With V trimmed by 4 bases and J by 3 bases, 8 bases remained unmatched. Germline values: CDR1 MNHEY, CDR2 SMNVEV (reference sequence). The CDR3 sequence is 15 residues long.

The J gene is TRBJ2-4, the V gene TRBV6-5; 12 positions agree with TRBD2. From germline, CDR1 is MNHEY and CDR2 SVGAGI. CDR3 length: 15 residues. With 6 bases clipped from V and 6 bases from J, the junction kept 6 bases outside the gene matches. The CDR3 DNA is TGTGCCAGCAGCCGACTAGCGGGAGAGGCAAACATTCAGTACTTC. Translation: CASSRLAGEANIQYF.

The rearrangement links TRBV7-8 to TRBJ2-7; D is unclear. The V end was cut by 0 bases, the J end by 3 bases, with 6 bases between. The CDR3 sequence is 13 residues long. Germline V CDR1 and CDR2: SGHVS, FQNEAQ. The CDR3 DNA follows: TGTGCCAGCAGCTTAGCGCACAACTACGAGCAGTACTTC. It specifies CASSLAHNYEQYF.

The sample holds a few counts of this clone. This chain connects TRBV19 to TRBJ2-7; 8 nucleotides align to TRBD1. The CDR3 spans 14 residues. The trim removed 1 base at V and 2 bases at J, leaving 1 base unmatched. The V gene's germline CDR1 is LNHDA and CDR2 SQIVND (reference sequence). The CDR3 here is CASSIVGQAYEQYF. Here the CDR3 DNA reads TGTGCCAGTAGTATAGTGGGACAGGCCTACGAGCAGTACTTC.

Only a few counts were recorded for this clone. The V gene is TRBV5-1, the J gene TRBJ1-2; 7 nucleotides line up with TRBD1. The CDR3 has 18 residues. Germline CDR1 SGHRS, CDR2 YFSETQ. V shed 1 base and J 0 bases; nucleotides not matched to a gene: 12. CDR3 nucleotide sequence: TGCGCCAGCAGCTTGCTGGGCATAAGGACAGGAACTAACTATGGCTACACCTTC. Residues: CASSLLGIRTGTNYGYTF.

This clone has only a few counts. The CDR3 protein is CASSVQSSGVTGELFF. CDR3 in DNA: TGTGCCAGCAGCGTACAGTCTAGCGGGGTCACCGGGGAGCTGTTTTTT. The chain employs TRBV9 and TRBJ2-2; 9 nucleotides align to TRBD2. Germline lookup yields CDR1 SGDLS and CDR2 YYNGEE. The CDR3 runs 16 residues. With 1 base clipped from V and 4 bases from J, the junction kept 5 bases outside the gene matches.

This chain joins TRBV5-8 and TRBJ1-1; 7 nucleotides match TRBD1. Germline assignment: CDR1 SGHTS and CDR2 YDEGEE. After removal of 6 bases from V and 1 base from J, the junction contained 3 bases not matched to a gene. The CDR3 has 13 amino acids. CDR3 bases: TGTGCCAGCAACCGGGACAGGAACACTGAAGCTTTCTTT. This sequence encodes CASNRDRNTEAFF. Using reference TRBV5-8 and TRBJ1-1 for the parts outside the CDR3, the full variable domain is EAGVTQSPTHLIKTRGQQATLRCSPISGHTSVYWYQQALGLGLQFLLWYDEGEERNRGNFPPRFSGRQFPNYSSELNVNALELEDSALYLCASNRDRNTEAFFGQGTRLTVV.